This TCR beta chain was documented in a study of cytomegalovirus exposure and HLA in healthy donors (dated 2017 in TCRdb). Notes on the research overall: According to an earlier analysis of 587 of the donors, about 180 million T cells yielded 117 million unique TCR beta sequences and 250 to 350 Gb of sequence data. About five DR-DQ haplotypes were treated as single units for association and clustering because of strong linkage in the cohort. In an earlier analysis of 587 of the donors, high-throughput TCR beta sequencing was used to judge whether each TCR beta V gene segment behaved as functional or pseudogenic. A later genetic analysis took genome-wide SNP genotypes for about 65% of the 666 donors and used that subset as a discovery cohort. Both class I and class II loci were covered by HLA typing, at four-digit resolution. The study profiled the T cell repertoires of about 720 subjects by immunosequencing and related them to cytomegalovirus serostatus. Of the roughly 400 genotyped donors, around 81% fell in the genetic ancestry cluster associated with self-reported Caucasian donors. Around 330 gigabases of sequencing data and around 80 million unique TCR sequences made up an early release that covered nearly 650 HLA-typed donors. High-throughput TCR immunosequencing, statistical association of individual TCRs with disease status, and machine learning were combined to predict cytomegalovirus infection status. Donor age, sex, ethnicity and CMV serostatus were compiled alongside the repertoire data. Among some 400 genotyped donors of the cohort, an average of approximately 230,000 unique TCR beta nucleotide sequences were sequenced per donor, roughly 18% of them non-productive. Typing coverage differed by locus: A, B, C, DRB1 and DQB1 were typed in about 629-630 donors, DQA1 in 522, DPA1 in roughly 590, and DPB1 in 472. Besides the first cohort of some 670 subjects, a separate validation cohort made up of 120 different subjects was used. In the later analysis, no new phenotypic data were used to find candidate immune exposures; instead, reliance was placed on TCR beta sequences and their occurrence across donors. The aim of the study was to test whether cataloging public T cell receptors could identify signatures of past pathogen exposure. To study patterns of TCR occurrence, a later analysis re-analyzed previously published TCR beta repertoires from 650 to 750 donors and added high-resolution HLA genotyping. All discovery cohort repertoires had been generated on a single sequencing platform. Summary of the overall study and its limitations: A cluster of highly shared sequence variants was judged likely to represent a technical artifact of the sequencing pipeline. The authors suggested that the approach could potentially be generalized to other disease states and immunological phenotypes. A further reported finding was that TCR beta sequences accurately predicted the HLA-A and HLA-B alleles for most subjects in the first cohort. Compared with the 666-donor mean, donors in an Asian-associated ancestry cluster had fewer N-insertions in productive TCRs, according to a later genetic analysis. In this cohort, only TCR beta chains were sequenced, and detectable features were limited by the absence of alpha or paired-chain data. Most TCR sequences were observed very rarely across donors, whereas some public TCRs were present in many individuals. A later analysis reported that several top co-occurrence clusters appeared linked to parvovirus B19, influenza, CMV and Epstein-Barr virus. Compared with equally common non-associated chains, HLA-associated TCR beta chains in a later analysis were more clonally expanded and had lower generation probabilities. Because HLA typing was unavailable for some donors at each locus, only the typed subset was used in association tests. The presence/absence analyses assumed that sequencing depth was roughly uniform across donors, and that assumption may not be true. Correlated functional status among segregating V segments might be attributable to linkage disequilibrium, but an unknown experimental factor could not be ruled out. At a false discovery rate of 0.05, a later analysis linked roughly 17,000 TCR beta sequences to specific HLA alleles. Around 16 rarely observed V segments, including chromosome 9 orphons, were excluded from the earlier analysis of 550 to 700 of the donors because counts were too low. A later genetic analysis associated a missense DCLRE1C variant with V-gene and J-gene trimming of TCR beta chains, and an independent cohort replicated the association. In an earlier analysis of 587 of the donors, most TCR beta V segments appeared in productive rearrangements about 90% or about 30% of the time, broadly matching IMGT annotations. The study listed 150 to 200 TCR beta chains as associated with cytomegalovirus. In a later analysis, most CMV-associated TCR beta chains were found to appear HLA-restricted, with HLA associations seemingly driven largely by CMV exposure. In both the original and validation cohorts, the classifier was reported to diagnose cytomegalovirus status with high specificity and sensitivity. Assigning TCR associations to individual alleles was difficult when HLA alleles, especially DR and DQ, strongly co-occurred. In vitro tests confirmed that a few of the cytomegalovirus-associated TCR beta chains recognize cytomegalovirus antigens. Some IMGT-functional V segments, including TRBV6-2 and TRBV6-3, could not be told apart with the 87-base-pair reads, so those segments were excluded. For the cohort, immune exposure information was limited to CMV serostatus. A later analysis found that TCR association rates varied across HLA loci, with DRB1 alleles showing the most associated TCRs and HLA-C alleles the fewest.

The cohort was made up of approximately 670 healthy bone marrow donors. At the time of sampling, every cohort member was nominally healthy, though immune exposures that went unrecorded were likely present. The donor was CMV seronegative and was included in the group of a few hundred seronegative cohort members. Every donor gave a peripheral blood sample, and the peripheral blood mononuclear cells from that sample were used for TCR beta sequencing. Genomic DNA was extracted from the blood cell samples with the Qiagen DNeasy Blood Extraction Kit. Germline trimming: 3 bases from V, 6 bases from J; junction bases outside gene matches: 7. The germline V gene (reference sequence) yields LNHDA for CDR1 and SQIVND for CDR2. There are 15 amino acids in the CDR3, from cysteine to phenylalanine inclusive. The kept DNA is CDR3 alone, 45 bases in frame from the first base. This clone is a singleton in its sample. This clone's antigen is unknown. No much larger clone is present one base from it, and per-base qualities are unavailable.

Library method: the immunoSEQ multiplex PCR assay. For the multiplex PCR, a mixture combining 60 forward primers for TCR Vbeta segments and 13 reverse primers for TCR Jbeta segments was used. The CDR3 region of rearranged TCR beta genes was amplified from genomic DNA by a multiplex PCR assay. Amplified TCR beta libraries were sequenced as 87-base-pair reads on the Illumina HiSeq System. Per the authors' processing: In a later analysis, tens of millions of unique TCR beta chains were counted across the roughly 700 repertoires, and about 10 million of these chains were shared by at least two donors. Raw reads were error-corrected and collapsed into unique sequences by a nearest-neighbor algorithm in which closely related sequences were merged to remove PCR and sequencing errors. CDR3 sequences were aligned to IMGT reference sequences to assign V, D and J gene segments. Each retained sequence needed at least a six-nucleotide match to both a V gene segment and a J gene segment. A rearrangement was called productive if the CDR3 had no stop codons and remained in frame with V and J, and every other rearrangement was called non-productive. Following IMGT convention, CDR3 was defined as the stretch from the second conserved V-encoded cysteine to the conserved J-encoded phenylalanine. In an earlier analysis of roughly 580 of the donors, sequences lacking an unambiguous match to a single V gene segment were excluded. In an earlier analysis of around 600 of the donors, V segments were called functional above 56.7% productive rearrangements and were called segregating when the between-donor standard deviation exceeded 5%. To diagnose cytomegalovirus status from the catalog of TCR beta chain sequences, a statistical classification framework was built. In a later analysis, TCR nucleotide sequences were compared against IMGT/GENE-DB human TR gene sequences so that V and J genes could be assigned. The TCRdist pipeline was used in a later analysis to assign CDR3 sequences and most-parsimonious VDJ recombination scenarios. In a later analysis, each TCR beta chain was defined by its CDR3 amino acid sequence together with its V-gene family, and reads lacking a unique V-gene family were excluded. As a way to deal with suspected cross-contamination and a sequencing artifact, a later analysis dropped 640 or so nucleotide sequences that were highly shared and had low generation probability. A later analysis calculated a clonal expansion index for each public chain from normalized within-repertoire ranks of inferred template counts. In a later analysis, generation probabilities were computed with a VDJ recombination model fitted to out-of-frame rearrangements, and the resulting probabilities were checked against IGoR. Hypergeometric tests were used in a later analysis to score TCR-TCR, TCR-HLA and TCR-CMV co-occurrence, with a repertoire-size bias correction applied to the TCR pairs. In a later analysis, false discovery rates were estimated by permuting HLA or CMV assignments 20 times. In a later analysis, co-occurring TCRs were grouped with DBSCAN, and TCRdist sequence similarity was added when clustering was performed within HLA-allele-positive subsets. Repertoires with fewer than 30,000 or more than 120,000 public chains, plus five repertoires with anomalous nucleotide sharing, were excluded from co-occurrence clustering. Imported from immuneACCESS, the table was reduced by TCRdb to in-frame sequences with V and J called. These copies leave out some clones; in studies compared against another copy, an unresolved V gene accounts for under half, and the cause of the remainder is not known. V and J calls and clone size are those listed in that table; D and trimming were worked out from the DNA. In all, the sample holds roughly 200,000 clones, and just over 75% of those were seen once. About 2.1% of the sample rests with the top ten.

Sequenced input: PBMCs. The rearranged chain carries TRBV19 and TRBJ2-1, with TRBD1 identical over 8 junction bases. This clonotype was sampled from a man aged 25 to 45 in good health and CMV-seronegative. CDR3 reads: CASSIGQGLFNEQFF. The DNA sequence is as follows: TGTGCCAGTAGTATTGGACAGGGCCTTTTCAATGAGCAGTTCTTC.